This record looks at one T cell receptor (beta chain) sequence and its context. The data were taken from a study of control samples from healthy donors and cancer patients. The CDR3 is made up of 15 amino acids. Germline V gene data show CDR1 as WSHSY and CDR2 as SAAADI. V lost 2 bases, J lost 4 bases, and 4 bases stayed unmatched. Sequencing used immunoSEQ multiplex PCR; TCRdb keeps in-frame clones, though not all of them. The sample has around 57,000 clones, about 91% seen once. V and J are TRBV10-2 and TRBJ2-5, with 10 bases fitting TRBD2. Sequencing was performed on PBMCs. The sequence was collected from a man between 25 and 39 years old with colorectal cancer. This chain's CDR3 is CASSEGTSASETQYF. The CDR3 DNA sequence: TGCGCCAGCAGTGAGGGGACTAGCGCTTCAGAGACCCAGTACTTC.